These 21 T cell receptor beta chains share one sample of origin, sequenced in a study of radiation and T cells in renal cell carcinoma. The treatment is: treatment-naive control, cytoreductive nephrectomy. Generated by immunoSEQ multiplex PCR, the TCRdb table keeps only in-frame clones and is missing some. Here the sample spans 13,000 to 15,000 clones, approximately 56% being singletons. The material sequenced was tumor tissue, taken from a patient whose treatment was nephrectomy without radiotherapy. The receptors were sampled from a man between 60 and 70 years old with renal cell carcinoma.

The rearrangement uses TRBV4-2 and TRBJ2-1, with 10 positions matching TRBD2. CDR1 is LGHNA and CDR2 is YNFKEQ in the germline V gene. J was trimmed by 4 bases and V by 8 bases; bases with no gene match: 8. The CDR3 is 15 amino acids. The chain's CDR3 is CASAGGLAPYNEQFF. CDR3 DNA: TGTGCCAGCGCGGGGGGACTAGCGCCTTACAATGAGCAGTTCTTC.

The chain carries TRBV11-2 and TRBJ2-3; D is uncertain. The V and J ends lost 3 bases and 4 bases respectively, with 11 bases between them. Germline assignment: CDR1 SGHAT and CDR2 FQNNGV. CDR3 length: 14 amino acids. The CDR3 region is CASSFRRGADTQYF. Here the CDR3 DNA reads TGTGCCAGCAGCTTTAGGCGAGGCGCAGATACGCAGTATTTT.

CDR3 nucleotide sequence: TGTGCCAGCAGCCAAGGAATTCAGGGGGTATACAATGAGCAGTTCTTC. Its protein product is CASSQGIQGVYNEQFF. The chain joins TRBV4-2 to TRBJ2-1; 7 bases match TRBD1. Germline V gene sequence: CDR1 LGHNA, CDR2 YNFKEQ. With 1 base clipped from V and 4 bases from J, the junction kept 7 bases outside the gene matches. The CDR3 contains 16 residues.

The V gene is TRBV28, the J gene TRBJ1-5; 9 bases line up with TRBD1. Germline CDR1 is MDHEN and CDR2 is SYDVKM. The V and J ends lost 5 bases and 2 bases, in that order; junction bases with no gene match: 13. The length of the CDR3 is 18 residues. The CDR3 coding sequence is TGTGCCAGCAGTCCGACACAGGGGGCAGGTATAGGCAATCAGCCCCAGCATTTT. This codes for CASSPTQGAGIGNQPQHF.

This rearrangement joins TRBV7-9 to TRBJ2-1, with 9 bases aligning to TRBD1. V was pared by 5 bases and J by 3 bases, with 5 bases of the junction left unmatched. Germline values: CDR1 SEHNR, CDR2 FQNEAQ (reference sequence). The CDR3 sequence is 15 residues long. CDR3 in amino acids: CASSLRDRVYNEQFF. The CDR3 DNA reads as TGTGCCAGCAGCCTCCGGGACAGGGTCTACAATGAGCAGTTCTTC.

This chain links TRBV28 with TRBJ1-2; no clear D gene. CDR1 and CDR2 (germline): MDHEN, SYDVKM. Trimming took off 6 bases at V and 4 bases at J, with 12 bases between the two ends. The CDR3 runs to 13 residues. CDR3 bases: TGTGCCAGCAGAGTCAGTCGTTCCTATGGCTACACCTTC. This translates into CASRVSRSYGYTF.

The chain recombines TRBV9 with TRBJ2-3; TRBD2 matches 9 bases. The V gene end was trimmed by 4 bases and the J gene end by 7 bases; junction bases not matched to a gene: 13. CDR3 length: 16 residues. Per the germline V gene, CDR1 is SGDLS and CDR2 is YYNGEE. CDR3: CASSPRREGWAYTQYF. DNA of the CDR3: TGTGCCAGCAGCCCCCGGCGGGAGGGGTGGGCATATACGCAGTATTTT. Variable domain in full (rest from reference TRBV9 and TRBJ2-3): DSGVTQTPKHLITATGQRVTLRCSPRSGDLSVYWYQQSLDQGLQFLIQYYNGEERAKGNILERFSAQQFPDLHSELNLSSLELGDSALYFCASSPRREGWAYTQYFGPGTRLTVL.

The chain joins TRBV9 to TRBJ1-4; a weak D match, TRBD1 (5 bases). CDR3 size: 16 residues. Germline loops: CDR1 SGDLS, CDR2 YYNGEE. The V end was cut by 0 bases, the J end by 6 bases, with 15 bases between. The CDR3 loop is CASSVGAGGVYEKLFF. The DNA of the CDR3 is TGTGCCAGCAGCGTAGGTGCTGGGGGGGTATATGAAAAACTGTTTTTT.

The J gene is TRBJ2-4, the V gene TRBV7-2, with D tentatively TRBD2 (5 bases). Trimming cost V 3 bases and J 8 bases, with 11 bases left between them. CDR3 length equals 13 residues. The germline CDR1 and CDR2 sequences are SGHTA and FQGNSA. The CDR3 reads CASSLDLGDIQYF. The CDR3 bases are TGTGCCAGCAGCTTGGACCTCGGGGACATTCAGTACTTC.

The V gene is TRBV5-6, the J gene TRBJ2-7; 7 bases are shared with TRBD2. V lost 4 bases and J lost 3; bases outside the gene matches: 10. The CDR3 has 15 residues. Per the germline V gene, CDR1 is SGHDT and CDR2 is YYEEEE. Here the CDR3 reads CASSRGGGGRYEQYF. CDR3 bases: TGTGCCAGCAGCCGGGGCGGCGGGGGTCGCTACGAGCAGTACTTC.

The chain has TRBV29-1 and TRBJ2-7; no reliable D call. There are 10 residues in the CDR3. Trimming left V 7 bases short and J 6 bases short, with 10 bases between. Germline CDR1 and CDR2: SQVTM and ANQGSEA. CDR3 coding DNA: TGCAGCGCTGTCAGTTTCGAGCAGTACTTC. Translating gives CSAVSFEQYF.

V is TRBV28 and J is TRBJ1-3; maybe TRBD1 (5 bases). This CDR3 has 15 residues. V shed 5 bases and J shed 3 bases, with 14 bases lying between them. CDR1 MDHEN and CDR2 SYDVKM come from the germline V gene. As DNA, the CDR3 is TGTGCCAGCAGTGGACCTTGGGGGAATGGAAACACCATATATTTT. Translation gives CASSGPWGNGNTIYF.

The chain has TRBV6-5 and TRBJ2-3; no definite D call. Germline CDR1 is MNHEY and CDR2 is SVGAGI. The CDR3 extends over 11 amino acids. DNA for the CDR3: TGTGCGGTCCTGGGTTCGGATACGCAGTATTTT. This gives the protein CAVLGSDTQYF.

This clone was seen a handful of times. V usage is TRBV14 and J usage is TRBJ1-1; D gene ambiguous. CDR1 is SGHDN and CDR2 is FVKESK in the germline V gene. V lost 0 bases to trimming and J lost 4 bases, with 9 bases between them. The CDR3 contains 14 residues. The CDR3 DNA reads TGTGCCAGCAGCCAAGATACCGGGTTCACTGAAGCTTTCTTT. Its protein is CASSQDTGFTEAFF.

Only a few counts were recorded for this clone. The rearrangement uses TRBV5-1 and TRBJ2-3; 12 nucleotides align to TRBD2. Germline CDR1 is SGHRS and CDR2 is YFSETQ. J gave up 0 bases and V 5 bases, and 4 bases lay outside the gene matches. The CDR3 runs 16 residues. Written as DNA, the CDR3 is TGCGCCAGCAGTTTCGGACTAGCGGGAAGCACAGATACGCAGTATTTT. This sequence encodes CASSFGLAGSTDTQYF.

This clone is medium-sized in the sample. CDR3 loop: CASSVEGRGGTEAFF. The CDR3 nucleotides are TGTGCCAGCAGCGTAGAAGGGAGGGGAGGCACTGAAGCTTTCTTT. This chain uses TRBV9 with TRBJ1-1; D may be TRBD1 (5 bases). Germline values: CDR1 SGDLS, CDR2 YYNGEE. V lost 0 bases and J lost 4, with 13 bases in between. CDR3 size: 15 residues.

The chain combines TRBV4-2 with TRBJ2-5, with D tentatively TRBD1 (5 bases). V shed 1 base and J shed 2 bases, with 11 bases lying between them. This CDR3 has 15 residues. Germline CDR1 is LGHNA and CDR2 is YNFKEQ. CDR3 in amino acids: CASSQGRQPQETQYF. CDR3 coding DNA: TGTGCCAGCAGCCAAGGTCGACAGCCACAAGAGACCCAGTACTTC.

This clone has just a few counts. CDR3 coding DNA: TGTGCCAGCAGCTTAAGCGGGCCCGGGGATCAGCCCCAGCATTTT. This sequence encodes CASSLSGPGDQPQHF. This sequence joins TRBV11-1 and TRBJ1-5; no clear D gene. This CDR3 region has 15 residues. Germline V CDR1 and CDR2: SGHAT, FQDESV (reference sequence). V was pared by 2 bases and J by 5 bases, with 13 bases between.

CDR3 bases: TGTGCCAGCAGCAAAGCCGGACAGGGTAGGGTTGGCTACACCTTC. Translating it yields CASSKAGQGRVGYTF. The V call is TRBV21-1, the J call TRBJ1-2; the tabulated D call, TRBD1, remains unverified against the DNA. TRBV21-1 is shown as a pseudogene. The CDR3 extends over 15 amino acids.

The chain employs TRBV11-3 and TRBJ1-2; 10 bases are shared with TRBD1. With V trimmed by 5 bases and J by 3 bases, 3 bases remained unmatched. Per the germline V gene, CDR1 is SGHNT and CDR2 is YENEEA. The CDR3 is 14 residues long. The CDR3 spells CASSPDRGHYGYTF. The CDR3 DNA is TGTGCCAGCAGCCCTGACAGGGGGCACTATGGCTACACCTTC. The full variable domain, rest sourced from reference TRBV11-3 and TRBJ1-2, is EAGVVQSPRYKIIEKKQPVAFWCNPISGHNTLYWYLQNLGQGPELLIRYENEEAVDDSQLPKDRFSAERLKGVDSTLKIQPAELGDSAVYLCASSPDRGHYGYTFGSGTRLTVV.

This chain links TRBV7-2 with TRBJ2-7; 12 bases are a match to TRBD1. With V trimmed by 8 bases and J by 6 bases, 8 bases remained unmatched. This CDR3 spans 14 amino acids. CDR1 and CDR2 (germline): SGHTA, FQGNSA. CDR3 DNA sequence: TGTGCCAGCTCCGCTGGGGACAGGGGGCCCGAGCAGTACTTC. Its translation is CASSAGDRGPEQYF.